What follows is one T cell receptor beta chain and its context. Its antigen is not known. This sample is part of a study of beta chain features in type 1 diabetes. Study observations and caveats: Significant though moderate, a shortening of TCRB CDR3s appeared in all four CD4+ subsets of Type 1 diabetes patients.

Trimming took 0 bases from V and 1 from J, leaving 12 bases between them. CDR3 length: 16 amino acids. In germline, CDR1 is SGHRS, CDR2 YFSETQ. The whole isolated RNA underwent reverse transcription, so sequencing captured expressed TCRB transcripts. The table came from immunoSEQ multiplex PCR; TCRdb's copy has only in-frame clones and leaves some out. The sample has hundreds of thousands of clones, more than 12% seen once. The genes are TRBV5-1 and TRBJ2-3; D perhaps matches TRBD2 (6 bases). The specimen was naive CD4+ T cells from blood. The receptor comes from a man between 18 and 35 years old with type 1 diabetes. DNA of the CDR3: TGCGCCAGCAGCTTGGGGGGACTCCTCCGCACAGATACGCAGTATTTT. Residues: CASSLGGLLRTDTQYF. The variable domain in full, completed from reference TRBV5-1 and TRBJ2-3, reads KAGVTQTPRYLIKTRGQQVTLSCSPISGHRSVSWYQQTPGQGLQFLFEYFSETQRNKGNFPGRFSGRQFSNSRSEMNVSTLELGDSALYLCASSLGGLLRTDTQYFGPGTRLTVL.